The 2 T cell receptor beta chains below come from one sample, sequenced in a study of shared clonotypes between healthy human individuals. Clones were sequenced by immunoSEQ multiplex PCR, and TCRdb holds only the in-frame ones, with some missing. This sample has approximately 2.3 million clones, with 80% to 95% found just once. The sequenced material came from naive CD4+ T cells from PBMCs. As to subset: CD45RA+ positively selected. These receptors were collected from a man younger than 35 in good health. Some clones in this sample may be carry-over from other donors' samples.

This clone was seen a single time. The chain combines TRBV7-9 with TRBJ1-5; 12 bases fit TRBD1. Germline V gives CDR1 SEHNR, CDR2 FQNEAQ (reference sequence). V trimming: 6 bases; J trimming: 2 bases; junction bases outside the gene matches: 8. The CDR3 has 17 amino acids. The CDR3 DNA reads as TGTGCCAGCAGTTCGGGACAGGGGGCTGTGGGCAATCAGCCCCAGCATTTT. Amino acid sequence: CASSSGQGAVGNQPQHF.

The V call is TRBV4-2, the J call TRBJ2-7; D perhaps matches TRBD1 (5 bases). Germline assignment: CDR1 LGHNA and CDR2 YNFKEQ. The CDR3 runs to 15 residues. V dropped 4 bases and J dropped 4 bases, with 17 bases sitting between them. CDR3 residues: CASSLGASAGYEQYF. The CDR3 nucleotides read TGTGCCAGCAGCCTTGGGGCCTCAGCTGGTTACGAGCAGTACTTC.